The entry that follows covers one T cell receptor beta chain sequence. The data are from a study of T cells in tuberculosis. Clones were sequenced by immunoSEQ multiplex PCR, and TCRdb holds only the in-frame ones, with some missing. The table includes 35,000 to 45,000 clones, approximately 94% detected once. The CDR3 spans 13 residues. Germline loops: CDR1 MNHNS, CDR2 SASEGT. Unmatched junction bases numbered 3, after V lost 6 bases and J lost 4 bases. J is TRBJ2-7 and V is TRBV6-1; 10 bases line up with TRBD1. The sequenced sample consisted of PBMCs. The source of this sequence is a donor aged 10-29 years with latent tuberculosis or without tuberculosis infection. Some clones in this sample may be carry-over from other donors' samples. CDR3 region: CASRGQGTYEQYF. CDR3 nucleotides: TGTGCCAGCAGGGGACAGGGGACTTACGAGCAGTACTTC.